The 26 T cell receptor beta chains below come from one sample, sequenced in a study of T cells after yellow fever vaccination. TCRdb processed the 5' RACE reads anew with MiXCR; each CDR3 protein has one entry. This sample has 350,000 to 450,000 distinct CDR3 sequences, with around 6.4% found just once. The sequences come from PBMCs, collected 5 days after the yellow fever booster vaccination. All receptors come from a man aged 30 to 39 who received the YFV17D yellow fever vaccine.

This clonotype was seen more than once but under ten times. The chain employs TRBV6-5 and TRBJ2-5; 9 bases map to TRBD1. The CDR3 consists of 17 residues. With V trimmed by 2 bases and J by 6 bases, 13 bases remained unmatched. The germline gives CDR1 MNHEY, CDR2 SVGAGI. The DNA for the CDR3 is TGTGCCAGCAGTTACCGGCTCGGGACAGGGCAGGACAAGACCCAGTACTTC. This translates into CASSYRLGTGQDKTQYF.

This clonotype was seen more than once but under ten times. The chain couples TRBV5-6 to TRBJ2-5; 11 nucleotides align to TRBD1. V shed 4 bases, J shed 14 bases, and the junction held 4 bases outside the gene matches. The CDR3 is 11 residues long. Looked up from germline, CDR1 is SGHDT and CDR2 is YYEEEE. The CDR3 is CASSAGTGGYF. CDR3 in DNA: TGTGCCAGCAGCGCTGGGACAGGGGGTTACTTC.

This clonotype appeared many times. This chain joins TRBV7-2 and TRBJ2-4; TRBD1 is a possible D gene (6 bases). Germline CDR1 is SGHTA and CDR2 is FQGNSA. The V end lost 3 bases, the J end lost 0 bases, and 12 bases lay between the germline ends. This CDR3 region has 16 residues. The CDR3 bases are TGTGCCAGCAGCTTTCCAGGGGTTATAGCCAAAAACATTCAGTACTTC. It specifies CASSFPGVIAKNIQYF.

This clonotype showed up many times. The V and J genes are TRBV5-1 and TRBJ2-7, with a possible D match to TRBD1 (6 bases). V was trimmed by 3 bases and J by 2 bases, leaving 12 bases between them. Germline V gene sequence: CDR1 SGHRS, CDR2 YFSETQ. This CDR3 has 14 residues. The CDR3 sequence is CASSSTGSTYEQYF. CDR3 in DNA: TGCGCCAGCAGCTCGACAGGTTCGACCTACGAGCAGTACTTC.

This clonotype was found many times. The chain joins TRBV20-1 to TRBJ2-1; 10 bases map to TRBD2. CDR1 is DFQATT, CDR2 SNEGSKA, per germline (reference sequence). The CDR3 sequence is 16 residues long. The V and J ends lost 0 bases and 3 bases, in that order; junction bases with no gene match: 5. The CDR3 spells CSARDLLAGSYNEQFF. In DNA form, the CDR3 reads TGCAGTGCTAGAGATCTACTAGCGGGAAGCTACAATGAGCAGTTCTTC.

This clonotype was seen a few times. This rearrangement joins TRBV12-3 or TRBV12-4 to TRBJ2-1; D is perhaps TRBD1 (5 bases). The CDR3 spans 13 residues. Trimming shortened V by 7 bases and J by 9 bases, and 16 bases separated the two germline ends. The CDR3 region is CASMKSGISEQFF. CDR3 nucleotides: TGTGCCAGCATGAAATCAGGGATAAGTGAGCAGTTCTTC.

V usage is TRBV6-2 or TRBV6-3 and J usage is TRBJ2-7; D could derive from TRBD1 or TRBD2 (5 bases each). V lost 0 bases and J 5 bases, leaving 20 bases between the germline ends. Germline values: CDR1 MNHEY, CDR2 SVGEGT. The length of the CDR3 is 17 residues. CDR3 protein: CASSYSASAPGANEQYF. The CDR3 nucleotides read TGTGCCAGCAGTTACTCGGCATCAGCTCCCGGGGCTAACGAGCAGTACTTC.

The V and J genes are TRBV11-2 and TRBJ2-7; D call uncertain. Germline lookup yields CDR1 SGHAT and CDR2 FQNNGV. Trimming shortened V by 1 base and J by 0 bases, and 10 bases separated the two germline ends. The CDR3 is 15 amino acids. CDR3 nucleotide sequence: TGTGCCAGCAGCTTAGGACTCATAGGCTCCTACGAGCAGTACTTC. It yields the protein CASSLGLIGSYEQYF.

This clonotype occurred a few times. The rearrangement links TRBV24-1 to TRBJ2-1; D possibly uses TRBD1 or TRBD2 (7 bases each). The CDR3 sequence is 14 residues long. V lost 4 bases to trimming and J lost 7 bases, with 13 bases between them. Germline lookup yields CDR1 KGHDR and CDR2 SFDVKD. For the CDR3, the DNA is TGTGCCACCAGTGAACGACAGGGAGGGAATGAGCAGTTCTTC. Protein: CATSERQGGNEQFF.

This clonotype was observed at least ten times. The chain recombines TRBV12-3 or TRBV12-4 with TRBJ1-2; a weak D match, TRBD1 (6 bases). V lost 6 bases and J 7 bases, leaving 18 bases between the germline ends. There are 14 residues in the CDR3. This CDR3 reads CASSSGALRRGYTF. CDR3 sequence (DNA): TGTGCCAGCAGCTCGGGGGCTTTGCGTCGTGGCTACACCTTC.

This clonotype was detected many times. This chain links TRBV7-9 with TRBJ2-2, with 10 nucleotides matching TRBD2. CDR1 and CDR2 from the germline V gene are SEHNR and FQNEAQ (reference sequence). Trimming took 5 bases from V and 3 from J; bases not matched to a gene: 6. The CDR3 sequence is 16 residues long. The CDR3 loop reads CASSESGRGYTGELFF. CDR3 sequence (DNA): TGTGCCAGCAGCGAGAGCGGGAGGGGTTACACCGGGGAGCTGTTTTTT.

V gene TRBV12-3 or TRBV12-4 combines with J gene TRBJ2-5, with TRBD2 identical over 7 bases. V shed 3 bases and J 4 bases; nucleotides not matched to a gene: 8. The CDR3 sequence is 15 residues long. CDR3 bases: TGTGCCAGCAGTTTTGTGGGAGGGAGACGAGAGACCCAGTACTTC. It codes for CASSFVGGRRETQYF.

V gene TRBV28 combines with J gene TRBJ2-5; D possibly matches TRBD1 or TRBD2 (5 bases each). CDR1 MDHEN and CDR2 SYDVKM come from the germline V gene. Trimming pared 2 bases from V and 5 bases from J, leaving 15 bases between. This CDR3 spans 15 amino acids. The CDR3 sequence: CASSLGGVPPETQYF. CDR3 sequence (DNA): TGTGCCAGCAGTTTAGGGGGAGTCCCCCCGGAGACCCAGTACTTC.

V usage is TRBV5-1 and J usage is TRBJ2-2; D is undetermined. V was cut by 4 bases and J by 1 base, with 11 bases left in between. Germline loops: CDR1 SGHRS, CDR2 YFSETQ. The CDR3 is 15 amino acids. CDR3 region: CASSHTSRNTGELFF. As DNA, the CDR3 is TGCGCCAGCAGCCACACATCGAGGAACACCGGGGAGCTGTTTTTT.

This clonotype was counted only a few times. The rearrangement links TRBV20-1 to TRBJ2-1; D gene uncertain. V was clipped by 0 bases and J by 1 base, with 7 bases between them. CDR3 length equals 14 residues. CDR1 and CDR2 from the germline V gene are DFQATT and SNEGSKA (reference sequence). CDR3 sequence reads: CSARDTRSYNEQFF. Here the CDR3 DNA reads TGCAGTGCTAGAGATACCCGGTCCTACAATGAGCAGTTCTTC.

Turning to this clonotype: The junction differs from germline at one of its ends, possibly a read error. The V and J genes are TRBV12-3 or TRBV12-4 and TRBJ2-1; TRBD1 or TRBD2 may be the D gene (5 bases each). The CDR3 has 15 amino acids. DNA for the CDR3: TGTGCCAGCAGTTTCAGGGCAGCGGAATACAATGATCAGTTCTTC. As protein: CASSFRAAEYNDQFF.

This clonotype appeared many times. The rearrangement links TRBV11-2 to TRBJ2-3; TRBD2 is a possible D gene (5 bases). V lost 5 bases, J lost 0 bases, and 18 bases lay in between. CDR3 length: 17 amino acids. Looked up from germline, CDR1 is SGHAT and CDR2 is FQNNGV. CDR3 residues: CASSGLTRTTSTDTQYF. The DNA of the CDR3 is TGTGCCAGCAGCGGACTCACACGGACCACTAGCACAGATACGCAGTATTTT.

This clonotype was observed at least ten times. The gene calls are TRBV6-2 or TRBV6-3 and TRBJ1-5; tentative D call: TRBD1 (5 bases). Germline CDR1 and CDR2: MNHEY and SVGEGT. CDR3 size: 15 residues. With 0 bases removed from V and 6 bases from J, the gap between germline ends came to 12 bases. The CDR3 reads CASSYSMGGSQPQHF. The CDR3 DNA sequence: TGTGCCAGCAGTTACTCGATGGGGGGTAGTCAGCCCCAGCATTTT.

This clonotype was counted many times. The gene calls are TRBV18 and TRBJ2-5; D might be TRBD1 (6 bases). Trimming stripped 2 bases from V and 5 bases from J, with 18 bases between. CDR1 is KGHSH, CDR2 LQKENI, per germline. The CDR3 extends over 16 amino acids. The CDR3 region has the DNA TGTGCCAGCTCACCAATAGACTACAGGGTTTGGGAGACCCAGTACTTC. Translation gives CASSPIDYRVWETQYF.

A few counts support this clonotype. J is TRBJ2-7 and V is TRBV6-1, with 8 bases lining up with TRBD2. V shed 8 bases, J shed 3 bases, and the junction held 12 bases outside the gene matches. CDR1 is MNHNS, CDR2 SASEGT, per germline. The CDR3 contains 15 residues. As DNA, the CDR3 is TGTGCCAGCTCCTCCGTAGGACTAGCAGACTACGAGCAGTACTTC. It encodes CASSSVGLADYEQYF.

V gene TRBV3-1 combines with J gene TRBJ2-3, with 9 bases matching TRBD2. V lost 1 base, J lost 6 bases, and 8 bases stayed unmatched. Germline V gives CDR1 LGHDT, CDR2 YNNKEL (reference sequence). This CDR3 contains 16 residues. In DNA, the CDR3 is TGTGCCAGCAGCCAAGTGAGCGGGAGGTATTTGGATACGCAGTATTTT. Translation gives CASSQVSGRYLDTQYF.

This clonotype appeared many times. The chain has TRBV7-8 and TRBJ2-3; D is unclear. The CDR3 covers 13 residues. Germline lookup yields CDR1 SGHVS and CDR2 FQNEAQ. V was pared by 6 bases and J by 5 bases, with 12 bases between. The CDR3 nucleotides are TGTGCCAGCAGTCCTCTATTGGGAGATACGCAGTATTTT. As protein: CASSPLLGDTQYF.

This clonotype was counted between two and nine times. The V call is TRBV12-3 or TRBV12-4, the J call TRBJ2-6; 7 nucleotides agree with TRBD1. This CDR3 is built from 18 residues. V was pared by 5 bases and J by 0 bases, with 10 bases of the junction left unmatched. In nucleotides, the CDR3 is TGTGCCAGCAGTAAACAGGGGATCGCCTCCTCTGGGGCCAACGTCCTGACTTTC. As protein: CASSKQGIASSGANVLTF.

The genes are TRBV6-2 or TRBV6-3 and TRBJ2-5; D is undetermined. The CDR3 extends over 11 amino acids. In germline, CDR1 is MNHEY, CDR2 SVGEGT. The V end lost 6 bases, the J end lost 5 bases, and 7 bases lay between the germline ends. CDR3 nucleotides: TGTGCCAGCAGCCAAGCGGAGACCCAGTACTTC. It encodes CASSQAETQYF.

This clonotype was recorded at least ten times. CDR3 sequence: CSARDLRQGDQPQHF. CDR3 in DNA: TGCAGTGCTAGAGATCTTCGACAGGGGGATCAGCCCCAGCATTTT. The rearrangement joins TRBV20-1 to TRBJ1-5; 9 positions match TRBD1. From germline, CDR1 is DFQATT and CDR2 SNEGSKA (reference sequence). The junction had 5 bases not matched to a gene; V was cut back by 0 bases and J by 5 bases. The CDR3 consists of 15 residues.

In this sample, this clonotype turned up many times. The genes are TRBV7-9 and TRBJ1-1, with a possible D match to TRBD1 (6 bases). Trimming cost V 5 bases and J 6 bases, with 13 bases left between them. Germline CDR1 and CDR2: SEHNR and FQNEAQ (reference sequence). The CDR3 runs 13 residues. CDR3 bases: TGTGCCAGCAGCAGAGGGGGGACCCCTGAAGCTTTCTTT. It specifies CASSRGGTPEAFF.